The present T cell receptor (beta chain) was sequenced within a study of CD8+ T cells in alopecia areata. V was clipped by 10 bases and J by 1 base, with 20 bases between them. There are 17 residues in the CDR3. CDR1 is SEHNR, CDR2 FQNEAQ, per germline (reference sequence). Sequencing used cDNA as its template, made by extracting RNA and reverse transcribing it. Some clones are missing from TCRdb's copy, which holds only in-frame ones; the method was immunoSEQ multiplex PCR. The profile shows roughly 250,000 clones, 67% of them singletons. The chain employs TRBV7-9 and TRBJ2-6; D possibly matches TRBD1 or TRBD2 (5 bases each). The source of this sequence is a human donor with alopecia areata. The sample was CD4+ T cells sorted from blood, taken at week 0. CDR3 loop: CAIPSGQETSGANVLTF. CDR3 in DNA: TGTGCCATCCCCTCGGGGCAGGAAACGTCTGGGGCCAACGTCCTGACTTTC.